Each of the 13 T cell receptor beta chains below was sequenced from the same sample in a study of OX40 agonist ivuxolimab in advanced cancers. Produced via immunoSEQ multiplex PCR; TCRdb's table is partial and in-frame only. Here the sample spans about 55,000 clones, 70% to 90% being singletons. The specimen comprised CD4+ or CD8+ T cells sorted from blood, sampled in a trial of the OX40 agonist ivuxolimab. These TCRs come from an adult with an advanced solid tumor such as melanoma, head and neck, liver or kidney cancer.

V usage is TRBV9 and J usage is TRBJ2-1; 11 bases align to TRBD2. CDR1 and CDR2 (germline): SGDLS, YYNGEE. Trimming cost V 0 bases and J 8 bases; bases outside gene matches: 4. The CDR3 is 15 residues long. The CDR3 nucleotides read TGTGCCAGCAGCGTAGAGGGGACTAGCGGATATGAGCAGTTCTTC. This encodes CASSVEGTSGYEQFF.

This chain links TRBV6-5 with TRBJ2-1; 11 nucleotides agree with TRBD1. With 5 bases clipped from V and 6 bases from J, the junction kept 3 bases outside the gene matches. Germline V gene sequence: CDR1 MNHEY, CDR2 SVGAGI. There are 14 residues in the CDR3. The CDR3 DNA reads as TGTGCCAGCAGTGACGGGACAGGGGGCAATGAGCAGTTCTTC. Translating gives CASSDGTGGNEQFF.

The chain joins TRBV6-5 to TRBJ2-5, with 8 positions matching TRBD1. This CDR3 comprises 14 residues. V lost 6 bases to trimming and J lost 2 bases; unmatched junction nucleotides: 5. CDR1 and CDR2 from the germline V gene are MNHEY and SVGAGI. Here the CDR3 DNA reads TGTGCCAGCAGCATAGGACAGGGACAAGAGACCCAGTACTTC. Its protein product is CASSIGQGQETQYF.

The chain recombines TRBV11-2 with TRBJ2-7; no reliable D call. V gave up 0 bases and J gave up 4 bases, with 4 bases separating them. The CDR3 covers 12 residues. Germline V gene sequence: CDR1 SGHAT, CDR2 FQNNGV. The CDR3 spells CASSLDFYEQYF. The DNA for the CDR3 is TGTGCCAGCAGCTTAGATTTTTACGAGCAGTACTTC.

The V and J genes are TRBV9 and TRBJ2-1, with D perhaps assigned TRBD1 or TRBD2 (6 bases each). The CDR3 spans 16 residues. Deletions cut 3 bases from V and 8 bases from J, with 21 bases between. Germline loops: CDR1 SGDLS, CDR2 YYNGEE. CDR3 in DNA: TGTGCCAGCAGCGGGAGTGGGGGGCCACCTAGGGATGAGCAGTTCTTC. Protein product: CASSGSGGPPRDEQFF.

The J gene is TRBJ2-1, the V gene TRBV7-9; D is ambiguous. Germline-derived CDR1 and CDR2 are SEHNR and FQNEAQ (reference sequence). This CDR3 has 16 residues. V shed 2 bases and J shed 5 bases, with 16 bases lying between them. The CDR3 DNA reads TGTGCCAGCAGCTTATTCGCAGGCGGAATCCACAATGAGCAGTTCTTC. Encoded protein: CASSLFAGGIHNEQFF.

The rearrangement uses TRBV5-6 and TRBJ2-7; a weak D match, TRBD1 (6 bases). The CDR3 has 15 residues. V shed 4 bases and J shed 2 bases, with 16 bases lying between them. The germline V gene has CDR1 SGHDT and CDR2 YYEEEE. The CDR3 nucleotides read TGTGCCAGCAGCCCCGGGACAAGCTGGGCCTACGAGCAGTACTTC. This gives the protein CASSPGTSWAYEQYF.

This chain connects TRBV18 to TRBJ2-7; D is ambiguous. Trimming took 3 bases from V and 1 from J, leaving 4 bases between them. Germline CDR1 KGHSH, CDR2 LQKENI. The CDR3 loop spans 12 amino acids. CDR3 coding DNA: TGTGCCAGCTCACCTGGGTCCTACGAGCAGTACTTC. It is translated as CASSPGSYEQYF.

This clone was observed a handful of times. The sample holds other DNA sequences that translate to the same CDR3. The chain is built from TRBV20-1 and TRBJ1-2; no firm D call. V was clipped by 3 bases and J by 0 bases, with 2 bases between them. Germline V gives CDR1 DFQATT, CDR2 SNEGSKA (reference sequence). CDR3 length: 11 amino acids. The CDR3 is CSARPNYGYTF. The CDR3 region has the DNA TGCAGTGCTAGGCCTAACTATGGCTACACCTTC.

Note on this clone: The sample holds other DNA sequences that translate to the same CDR3. The genes are TRBV5-4 and TRBJ2-7; a possible D gene is TRBD1 (6 bases). The CDR3 is made up of 12 amino acids. CDR1 and CDR2 from the germline V gene are SGHNT and YYREEE (reference sequence). Trimming pared 3 bases from V and 4 bases from J, leaving 8 bases between. DNA for the CDR3: TGTGCCAGCAGCTCGGACAGTTACGAGCAGTACTTC. Translating it yields CASSSDSYEQYF.

In regard to this clone: Other nucleotide sequences in the sample specify the same CDR3. This CDR3 reads CASSLADTQYF. CDR3 DNA sequence: TGTGCCAGCAGCCTAGCGGATACGCAGTATTTT. The V call is TRBV11-2, the J call TRBJ2-3; D may be TRBD2 (6 bases). With 5 bases removed from V and 6 bases from J, the gap between germline ends came to 6 bases. The germline CDR1 and CDR2 sequences are SGHAT and FQNNGV. The CDR3 covers 11 residues.

The CDR3 protein is CASSVGWGGHNEQFF. The CDR3 DNA is TGTGCCAGCAGCGTAGGATGGGGGGGTCACAATGAGCAGTTCTTC. The rearrangement links TRBV9 to TRBJ2-1; 7 nucleotides line up with TRBD2. The CDR3 sequence is 15 residues long. Germline lookup yields CDR1 SGDLS and CDR2 YYNGEE. V lost 0 bases, J lost 5 bases, and 5 bases stayed unmatched.

This clone was seen once. V usage is TRBV7-9 and J usage is TRBJ2-7, with TRBD2 matching over 7 bases. The CDR3 sequence is 15 residues long. V was pared by 7 bases and J by 2 bases, with 11 bases of the junction left unmatched. CDR1 is SEHNR, CDR2 FQNEAQ, per germline (reference sequence). The CDR3 DNA sequence: TGTGCCAGCACCCTGGGGGGGGGAACCCCCTACGAGCAGTACTTC. It yields the protein CASTLGGGTPYEQYF. Together with reference TRBV7-9 and TRBJ2-7, the CDR3 gives the full variable domain: DTGVSQNPRHKITKRGQNVTFRCDPISEHNRLYWYRQTLGQGPEFLTYFQNEAQLEKSRLLSDRFSAERPKGSFSTLEIQRTEQGDSAMYLCASTLGGGTPYEQYFGPGTRLTVT.